The present entry profiles one T cell receptor beta chain with its context. Its antigen is currently unknown. Template material for amplifying TCR beta CDR3 regions consisted of RNA transcripts. Initially, a first-round RT-PCR of the TCR CDR3 employed the HTBI primer set. MiXCR, applied by TCRdb to the multiplex PCR reads, yields one record per CDR3 protein. The table shows about 400,000 distinct CDR3 sequences, with around a sixth occurring only once. This sample was included in a study of T cells in Graves' hyperthyroidism and ophthalmopathy. Study observations and caveats: Most thyroid-expanded clonotypes above 0.001 were also found in blood. A model of 13 V-J pairs discriminated ophthalmopathy from stable hyperthyroidism.

Trimming stripped 0 bases from V and 4 bases from J, with 14 bases between. The CDR3 sequence is 15 residues long. Per germline, CDR1 SGHRS and CDR2 YFSETQ. V gene TRBV5-1 combines with J gene TRBJ2-7; maybe TRBD1 (5 bases). The origin of this receptor is a woman between 18 and 29 years old with Graves' hyperthyroidism. Sample: blood. The CDR3 sequence is CASSLETGAFYEQYF. The CDR3 DNA sequence: TGCGCCAGCAGCTTGGAAACAGGTGCCTTTTACGAGCAGTACTTC. Full variable domain (outside the CDR3, taken from reference TRBV5-1 and TRBJ2-7): KAGVTQTPRYLIKTRGQQVTLSCSPISGHRSVSWYQQTPGQGLQFLFEYFSETQRNKGNFPGRFSGRQFSNSRSEMNVSTLELGDSALYLCASSLETGAFYEQYFGPGTRLTVT.